One sample yielded the 17 T cell receptor beta chains listed below, sequenced in a study of T cells in pancreatic ductal adenocarcinoma. The method was immunoSEQ multiplex PCR; TCRdb's version includes in-frame clones alone and lacks a portion of them. The sample holds some 10,000 clones, roughly 91% seen once. Surgery without prior neoadjuvant therapy was the treatment of the selected pancreatic ductal adenocarcinoma patients. Sequenced sample: PBMCs. The receptors come from a human donor with pancreatic ductal adenocarcinoma.

This chain connects TRBV18 to TRBJ1-1; D remains unclear. Deletions cut 8 bases from V and 0 bases from J, with 16 bases between. CDR1 and CDR2 from the germline V gene are KGHSH and LQKENI. The CDR3 covers 15 residues. DNA for the CDR3: TGTGCCAGCACCCAGACGGAGCCAGTGAACACTGAAGCTTTCTTT. This sequence encodes CASTQTEPVNTEAFF.

This clone was picked up one time. An end of the junction does not agree with germline; a read error may underlie this. The gene calls are TRBV18 and TRBJ1-4; 11 bases line up with TRBD1. CDR1 is KGHSH, CDR2 LQKENI, per germline. This CDR3 comprises 11 residues. This chain's CDR3 is CASSPPDRGPF. Here the CDR3 DNA reads TGTGCCAGCTCACCACCGGACAGGGGGCCTTTT.

This chain joins TRBV6-1 and TRBJ1-2; 7 bases map to TRBD1. The CDR3 runs to 13 residues. The V segment lost 6 bases and the J segment 8 bases; nucleotides outside the gene matches: 9. Germline-derived CDR1 and CDR2 are MNHNS and SASEGT. CDR3 sequence: CASSADRDGGYTF. The CDR3 nucleotides read TGTGCCAGCAGCGCCGACAGGGATGGCGGCTACACCTTC.

The CDR3 nucleotides read TGTGCCAGCAGCCCCCAGACAGGAGCCTACGAGCAGTACTTC. It is translated as CASSPQTGAYEQYF. The chain carries TRBV7-9 and TRBJ2-7; tentatively, D is TRBD1 (6 bases). V dropped 5 bases and J dropped 2 bases, with 13 bases sitting between them. The germline V gene encodes CDR1 SEHNR and CDR2 FQNEAQ (reference sequence). The CDR3 totals 14 residues.

The chain couples TRBV5-6 to TRBJ2-6; perhaps TRBD2 as D (5 bases). Germline V lookup: CDR1 SGHDT, CDR2 YYEEEE. The CDR3 is made up of 16 amino acids. V was cut by 4 bases and J by 4 bases, with 15 bases left in between. Here the CDR3 DNA reads TGTGCCAGCAGCCTTCCGAGGGTAGCCGGGGCCAACGTCCTGACTTTC. Amino acids: CASSLPRVAGANVLTF.

The V gene is TRBV2, the J gene TRBJ1-4; a possible D gene is TRBD1 (5 bases). V lost 10 bases to trimming and J lost 8 bases, with 17 bases between them. From germline, CDR1 is SNHLY and CDR2 FYNNEI. The length of the CDR3 is 13 residues. In nucleotides, the CDR3 is TGTGCCATGGGATCGCAGGGAGGGGAAAAACTGTTTTTT. Its protein is CAMGSQGGEKLFF.

This sequence joins TRBV29-1 and TRBJ2-2, with D maybe TRBD1 (6 bases). The CDR3 is 13 residues long. The germline V gene encodes CDR1 SQVTM and CDR2 ANQGSEA. Trimming pared 4 bases from V and 1 base from J, leaving 7 bases between. Here the CDR3 DNA reads TGCAGCGTTGCACAGGGGAACACCGGGGAGCTGTTTTTT. Protein product: CSVAQGNTGELFF.

The CDR3 DNA sequence: TGTGCCAGCACCCTAGTCCCTAGCGGGAGTACCAACGAGCAGTACTTC. This translates into CASTLVPSGSTNEQYF. The J gene is TRBJ2-7, the V gene TRBV7-8; 10 bases align to TRBD2. This CDR3 comprises 16 residues. Germline V CDR1 and CDR2: SGHVS, FQNEAQ. The V and J ends lost 7 bases and 5 bases, in that order; junction bases with no gene match: 14.

This chain joins TRBV28 and TRBJ1-4, with a possible D match to TRBD1 (5 bases). Germline CDR1 reads MDHEN; CDR2 reads SYDVKM. V lost 5 bases to trimming and J lost 2 bases, with 12 bases between them. The CDR3 length is 15 residues. CDR3 protein: CASSPPQVTNEKLFF. The CDR3 DNA is TGTGCCAGCAGTCCCCCACAGGTGACTAATGAAAAACTGTTTTTT.

V usage is TRBV29-1 and J usage is TRBJ1-3; D is possibly TRBD1 (6 bases). The germline CDR1 and CDR2 sequences are SQVTM and ANQGSEA. CDR3 length: 13 residues. V lost 4 bases, J lost 4 bases, and 11 bases lay in between. The CDR3 DNA reads TGCAGCGTTGGGCAGGGGCTAGGAAACACCATATATTTT. Its protein product is CSVGQGLGNTIYF.

The V and J genes are TRBV11-2 and TRBJ2-2; the match to TRBD1 covers 8 bases. Germline values: CDR1 SGHAT, CDR2 FQNNGV. CDR3 length: 16 amino acids. V lost 5 bases, J lost 4 bases, and 9 bases stayed unmatched. The CDR3 nucleotides read TGTGCCAGCAGCAAGGGGACAGGCGTCGGCACCGGGGAGCTGTTTTTT. This sequence encodes CASSKGTGVGTGELFF.

The chain is built from TRBV2 and TRBJ2-1, with D possibly being TRBD2 (6 bases). V gave up 6 bases and J gave up 9 bases, with 12 bases separating them. There are 12 residues in the CDR3. In germline, CDR1 is SNHLY, CDR2 FYNNEI. CDR3 loop: CASSFLGGEQFF. CDR3 nucleotides: TGTGCCAGCAGCTTCTTGGGGGGTGAGCAGTTCTTC.

This clone was seen only a few times. V usage is TRBV7-8 and J usage is TRBJ1-6; D gene ambiguous. Trimming cost V 5 bases and J 6 bases, with 5 bases left between them. Per germline, CDR1 SGHVS and CDR2 FQNEAQ. This CDR3 comprises 12 residues. CDR3 protein: CASSTSNSPLHF. DNA for the CDR3: TGTGCCAGCAGCACCAGTAATTCACCCCTCCACTTT. Full variable domain (rest looked up from reference TRBV7-8 and TRBJ1-6): GAGVSQSPRYKVAKRGQDVALRCDPISGHVSLFWYQQALGQGPEFLTYFQNEAQLDKSGLPSDRFFAERPEGSVSTLKIQRTQQEDSAVYLCASSTSNSPLHFGNGTRLTVT.

The chain has TRBV4-1 and TRBJ2-3; 12 nucleotides line up with TRBD2. This CDR3 contains 17 residues. After removal of 2 bases from V and 6 bases from J, the junction contained 9 bases not matched to a gene. Germline V gives CDR1 MGHRA, CDR2 YSYEKL. The CDR3 is CASSQTRLAGEADTQYF. The DNA of the CDR3 is TGCGCCAGCAGCCAAACAAGACTAGCGGGAGAAGCGGATACGCAGTATTTT.

This clone appeared a few times. The chain is built from TRBV2 and TRBJ2-7; D gene unclear. Germline CDR1 and CDR2: SNHLY and FYNNEI. V lost 2 bases, J lost 3 bases, and 5 bases lay in between. The CDR3 runs to 12 residues. The CDR3 DNA reads TGTGCCAGCAGTGAACTAAACTACGAGCAGTACTTC. As protein: CASSELNYEQYF.

The V gene is TRBV4-2, the J gene TRBJ2-2, with TRBD2 matching over 11 bases. The CDR3 consists of 16 residues. CDR1 and CDR2 from the germline V gene are LGHNA and YNFKEQ. V was pared by 3 bases and J by 5 bases, with 5 bases of the junction left unmatched. The CDR3 sequence: CASSQETSGMTGELFF. The CDR3 DNA is TGTGCCAGCAGCCAGGAGACTAGCGGGATGACCGGGGAGCTGTTTTTT.

The chain recombines TRBV10-3 with TRBJ1-4, with 9 bases that match TRBD1. V was pared by 6 bases and J by 0 bases, with 8 bases of the junction left unmatched. CDR3 length: 17 residues. Germline lookup yields CDR1 ENHRY and CDR2 SYGVKD. CDR3: CAISPGTGHATNEKLFF. The CDR3 nucleotides read TGTGCCATCAGCCCCGGGACAGGGCACGCAACTAATGAAAAACTGTTTTTT.